This T cell receptor beta chain was profiled in a study of PD-1 blockade in classical Hodgkin lymphoma. The study's findings and limits: Why the repertoires differ is still unclear, perhaps disease activity or prior therapy.

A word on this clone: What it binds is unknown.

TCRdb's copy holds only in-frame clones and misses some; the assay was immunoSEQ multiplex PCR. The sample yields more than 85,000 clones, 85% to 95% seen once. Each and every patient relapsed after autologous stem cell transplantation, and patients got differing brentuximab vedotin exposure. This specimen was peripheral blood mononuclear cells (PBMCs), taken before the second cycle of nivolumab. The source is a human donor with classical Hodgkin lymphoma.

The CDR3 region is CASSPNREGTEAFF. The CDR3 coding sequence is TGTGCCAGCTCCCCCAATAGGGAAGGGACTGAAGCTTTCTTT. This chain links TRBV18 with TRBJ1-1; D ambiguous. V dropped 6 bases and J dropped 5 bases, with 16 bases sitting between them. The CDR3 contains 14 residues. The germline V gene encodes CDR1 KGHSH and CDR2 LQKENI.